This TCR beta chain was captured in a study of T cells in Graves' hyperthyroidism and ophthalmopathy. The TCR beta CDR3 regions underwent amplification using RNA transcripts as the source. Initially, a first-round RT-PCR of the TCR CDR3 employed the HTBI primer set. TCRdb reprocessed the multiplex PCR reads with MiXCR, giving one entry per CDR3 protein. The table shows more than 450,000 distinct CDR3 sequences, with around 13% occurring only once. Trimming removed 3 bases at V and 4 bases at J, with 22 bases between. The germline CDR1 and CDR2 sequences are DFQATT and SNEGSKA (reference sequence). This CDR3 spans 16 amino acids. This clonotype has more than one count but fewer than ten.

This sequence originates from a woman between 35 and 50 years old with Graves' hyperthyroidism. What was sequenced was blood. This sequence joins TRBV20-1 and TRBJ2-7, with D maybe TRBD1 (6 bases). The CDR3: CSASQLGGHQSYEQYF. For the CDR3, the DNA is TGCAGTGCTAGCCAACTAGGGGGACATCAATCTTACGAGCAGTACTTC.